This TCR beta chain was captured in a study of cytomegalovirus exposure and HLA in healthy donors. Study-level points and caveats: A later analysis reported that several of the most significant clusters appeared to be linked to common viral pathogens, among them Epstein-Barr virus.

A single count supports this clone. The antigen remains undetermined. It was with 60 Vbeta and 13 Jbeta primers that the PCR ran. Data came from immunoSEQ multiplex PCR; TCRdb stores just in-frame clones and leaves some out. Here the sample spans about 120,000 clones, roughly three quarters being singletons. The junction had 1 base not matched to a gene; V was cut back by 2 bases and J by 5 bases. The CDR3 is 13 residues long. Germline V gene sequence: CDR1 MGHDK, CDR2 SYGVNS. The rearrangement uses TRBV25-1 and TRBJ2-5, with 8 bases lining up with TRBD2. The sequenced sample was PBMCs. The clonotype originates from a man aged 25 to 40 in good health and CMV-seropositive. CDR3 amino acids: CASSELAGETQYF. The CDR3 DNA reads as TGTGCCAGCAGTGAACTAGCGGGTGAGACCCAGTACTTC.